Presented here are 31 T cell receptor beta chains from one specimen sequenced in a study of early T cells in non-severe SARS-CoV-2 infection. TCRdb independently ran MiXCR on the 5' RACE reads; one entry per CDR3 protein. Counted here are about 50,000 distinct CDR3 sequences, approximately 11% occurring once; the ten biggest clones make up less than 15%. The material sequenced was whole blood. All receptors come from an adult who was a healthcare worker with PCR-confirmed SARS-CoV-2 infection or an uninfected control (not recorded which).

V and J are TRBV4-3 and TRBJ2-4, with D unresolved. This CDR3 region has 15 residues. Trimming removed 1 base from V and 2 bases from J, with 9 bases in between. Per germline, CDR1 LGHNA and CDR2 YSLEER. Here the CDR3 reads CASSQGRYTKNIQYF. Written as DNA, the CDR3 is TGCGCCAGCAGCCAAGGCCGGTATACCAAAAACATTCAGTACTTC.

J is TRBJ2-3 and V is TRBV7-3, with D unresolved. This CDR3 spans 14 amino acids. The germline gives CDR1 SGHTA, CDR2 FQGTGA. Trimming pared 0 bases from V and 0 bases from J, leaving 4 bases between. CDR3 region: CASSLTFSTDTQYF. CDR3 DNA sequence: TGTGCCAGCAGCTTAACGTTCAGCACAGATACGCAGTATTTT.

The CDR3 sequence is CASSLEGRSEGTQYF. CDR3 coding DNA: TGTGCCAGCAGCTTAGAGGGCAGGTCGGAGGGGACGCAGTATTTT. The chain is built from TRBV7-3 and TRBJ2-3; TRBD2 is a possible D gene (6 bases). Germline V gives CDR1 SGHTA, CDR2 FQGTGA. V was cut by 2 bases and J by 9 bases, with 18 bases left in between. CDR3 size: 15 residues.

This clonotype was counted only a few times. The chain uses TRBV6-2 or TRBV6-3 and TRBJ2-1; 9 bases are a match to TRBD1. CDR3 length equals 14 residues. Trimming removed 5 bases from V and 12 bases from J; junction bases left unmatched: 11. Germline V lookup: CDR1 MNHEY, CDR2 SVGEGT. CDR3: CASSDPGQGRGQFF. The CDR3 region has the DNA TGTGCCAGCAGTGATCCGGGACAGGGTCGAGGGCAGTTCTTC.

J is TRBJ1-1 and V is TRBV3-1; no reliable D call. In germline, CDR1 is LGHDT, CDR2 YNNKEL (reference sequence). The CDR3 spans 14 residues. V was shortened by 2 bases and J by 8 bases, with 15 bases between the two germline ends. DNA of the CDR3: TGTGCCAGCAGCCAAATCGGGCTAACATCGGAAGCTTTCTTT. It translates to CASSQIGLTSEAFF.

This clonotype was detected ten times or more. The chain carries TRBV6-1 and TRBJ2-5; perhaps TRBD2 as D (7 bases). The germline gives CDR1 MNHNS, CDR2 SASEGT. V dropped 6 bases and J dropped 6 bases, with 14 bases sitting between them. CDR3 length equals 13 residues. Here the CDR3 DNA reads TGTGCCAGCAGCACGGGGGGCCTAAAGACCCAGTACTTC. Residues: CASSTGGLKTQYF.

The CDR3 sequence is CASSEGGRLNYGYTF. The CDR3 coding sequence is TGTGCCAGCAGTGAAGGCGGACGCCTAAACTATGGCTACACCTTC. The rearrangement uses TRBV2 and TRBJ1-2, with D unclear. The germline V and J ends were trimmed by 1 base and 2 bases, with 11 bases remaining between them. Germline V CDR1 and CDR2: SNHLY, FYNNEI. The CDR3 consists of 15 residues.

The J gene is TRBJ2-7, the V gene TRBV5-1, with D unresolved. Germline V gene sequence: CDR1 SGHRS, CDR2 YFSETQ. The germline V and J ends were trimmed by 1 base and 5 bases, with 10 bases remaining between them. The CDR3 is 13 amino acids. The CDR3 here is CASSLNPLDEQYF. DNA for the CDR3: TGCGCCAGCAGCTTGAACCCCCTAGACGAGCAGTACTTC. The complete variable domain, with remaining parts taken from reference TRBV5-1 and TRBJ2-7, reads KAGVTQTPRYLIKTRGQQVTLSCSPISGHRSVSWYQQTPGQGLQFLFEYFSETQRNKGNFPGRFSGRQFSNSRSEMNVSTLELGDSALYLCASSLNPLDEQYFGPGTRLTVT.

This clonotype was seen at least ten times. The chain combines TRBV11-2 with TRBJ2-7, with 11 bases aligning to TRBD2. V lost 4 bases, J lost 6 bases, and 8 bases stayed unmatched. The V gene's germline CDR1 is SGHAT and CDR2 FQNNGV. The CDR3 covers 15 residues. The DNA of the CDR3 is TGTGCCAGCAGCTCCGTGGGACTAGCGGCTTCCGAGCAGTACTTC. This encodes CASSSVGLAASEQYF.

V gene TRBV11-1 combines with J gene TRBJ2-2; 7 nucleotides align to TRBD2. V gave up 6 bases and J gave up 7 bases; unmatched junction bases: 11. The germline V gene has CDR1 SGHAT and CDR2 FQDESV (reference sequence). This CDR3 is 15 amino acids long. The CDR3 DNA sequence: TGTGCCAGCAGTTCCGTGGGACTATGGAACGGGGAGCTGTTTTTT. Translating it yields CASSSVGLWNGELFF.

This chain uses TRBV15 with TRBJ2-2; D call uncertain. Germline lookup yields CDR1 LNHNV and CDR2 YYDKDF (reference sequence). CDR3 size: 13 residues. Trimming pared 0 bases from V and 7 bases from J, leaving 6 bases between. CDR3 coding DNA: TGTGCCACCAGCAGAGATCAGGTCGGGGAGCTGTTTTTT. Translated, it gives CATSRDQVGELFF.

This clonotype occurred a few times. The chain joins TRBV28 to TRBJ2-4, with TRBD1 as a possible D gene (5 bases). Trimming shortened V by 4 bases and J by 15 bases, and 16 bases separated the two germline ends. CDR3 size: 12 residues. Germline CDR1 and CDR2: MDHEN and SYDVKM. CDR3 in amino acids: CASSSDTEPGYF. The DNA for the CDR3 is TGTGCCAGCAGTTCGGACACAGAGCCGGGGTACTTC.

This clonotype was found a few times. The chain couples TRBV9 to TRBJ2-7, with 10 bases that match TRBD2. V trimming: 3 bases; J trimming: 4 bases; junction bases outside the gene matches: 7. Germline V gives CDR1 SGDLS, CDR2 YYNGEE. The CDR3 has 15 amino acids. The CDR3 loop is CASSASGSGRYEQYF. The CDR3 DNA is TGTGCCAGCAGCGCTAGCGGGAGCGGGAGATACGAGCAGTACTTC.

This clonotype was seen ten or more times. The chain couples TRBV7-2 to TRBJ1-3; D uncertain. V was cut by 4 bases and J by 0 bases, with 4 bases left in between. The CDR3 covers 13 residues. Germline V gene lookup returns CDR1 SGHTA and CDR2 FQGNSA. The CDR3: CASSSNSGNTIYF. The CDR3 coding sequence is TGTGCCAGCAGCTCAAACTCTGGAAACACCATATATTTT.

The chain links TRBV10-3 to TRBJ2-1; D unresolved. CDR3 length equals 11 residues. Trimming left V 4 bases short and J 7 bases short, with 5 bases between. Germline values: CDR1 ENHRY, CDR2 SYGVKD. CDR3 nucleotides: TGTGCCATCAGTGTAAAGAATGAGCAGTTCTTC. Residues: CAISVKNEQFF.

The J gene is TRBJ1-1, the V gene TRBV29-1; D ambiguous. This CDR3 has 13 amino acids. Germline V gene data show CDR1 as SQVTM and CDR2 as ANQGSEA. With 4 bases removed from V and 4 bases from J, the gap between germline ends came to 13 bases. CDR3 sequence (DNA): TGCAGCGTTGGGGTTGGTCTGGGCACTGAAGCTTTCTTT. Amino acids: CSVGVGLGTEAFF.

This clonotype occurred a few times. The rearrangement uses TRBV20-1 and TRBJ2-1; tentative D call: TRBD2 (6 bases). The CDR3 totals 16 residues. V lost 0 bases to trimming and J lost 6 bases, with 18 bases between them. CDR1 and CDR2 from the germline V gene are DFQATT and SNEGSKA (reference sequence). The CDR3 nucleotides are TGCAGTGCTAGAGATGGTCGGGACTCATTGAGCAATGAGCAGTTCTTC. Translation gives CSARDGRDSLSNEQFF.

This clonotype was observed many times. The gene calls are TRBV7-8 and TRBJ2-7; possibly TRBD1 for D (5 bases). Germline values: CDR1 SGHVS, CDR2 FQNEAQ. V dropped 3 bases and J dropped 0 bases, with 12 bases sitting between them. This CDR3 region has 15 residues. The CDR3 reads CASSFGQGFSYEQYF. CDR3 DNA sequence: TGTGCCAGCAGCTTTGGGCAGGGATTCTCCTACGAGCAGTACTTC.

V and J are TRBV7-9 and TRBJ2-7, with a tentative D call TRBD2 (5 bases). There are 12 residues in the CDR3. The germline V gene encodes CDR1 SEHNR and CDR2 FQNEAQ (reference sequence). V dropped 5 bases and J dropped 6 bases, with 11 bases sitting between them. The CDR3 region is CASSPPSGEQYF. CDR3 sequence (DNA): TGTGCCAGCAGCCCCCCAAGCGGCGAGCAGTACTTC.

This clonotype occurred many times. The V gene is TRBV15, the J gene TRBJ1-2; TRBD1 is a possible D gene (6 bases). V was clipped by 0 bases and J by 2 bases, with 10 bases between them. The CDR3 consists of 15 residues. Germline assignment: CDR1 LNHNV and CDR2 YYDKDF (reference sequence). DNA of the CDR3: TGTGCCACCAGCAGAGATCGGACAGACAACTATGGCTACACCTTC. Translated: CATSRDRTDNYGYTF. Supplemented by reference TRBV15 and TRBJ1-2, the full variable domain reads DAMVIQNPRYQVTQFGKPVTLSCSQTLNHNVMYWYQQKSSQAPKLLFHYYDKDFNNEADTPDNFQSRRPNTSFCFLDIRSPGLGDTAMYLCATSRDRTDNYGYTFGSGTRLTVV.

In this sample, this clonotype turned up many times. The chain has TRBV20-1 and TRBJ2-1; TRBD2 is a possible D gene (8 bases). CDR3 length: 15 residues. V lost 1 base and J 5 bases, leaving 15 bases between the germline ends. Germline V gives CDR1 DFQATT, CDR2 SNEGSKA (reference sequence). The CDR3 spells CSARGTGGGNNEQFF. CDR3 coding DNA: TGCAGTGCTAGAGGCACGGGAGGGGGCAACAATGAGCAGTTCTTC.

This chain joins TRBV19 and TRBJ2-1; D gene unclear. This CDR3 comprises 11 residues. Germline assignment: CDR1 LNHDA and CDR2 SQIVND (reference sequence). V lost 4 bases and J 7 bases, leaving 5 bases between the germline ends. The CDR3 DNA reads TGTGCCAGTAGTACACGGAATGAGCAGTTCTTC. Residues: CASSTRNEQFF.

This clonotype has at least ten counts. This sequence joins TRBV5-1 and TRBJ2-1; no firm D call. Trimming removed 0 bases at V and 7 bases at J, with 8 bases between. The CDR3 totals 13 residues. Germline lookup yields CDR1 SGHRS and CDR2 YFSETQ. CDR3 sequence reads: CASSLASDNEQFF. Here the CDR3 DNA reads TGCGCCAGCAGCTTGGCGTCAGATAATGAGCAGTTCTTC.

Remarks on this clonotype: A read error may explain this, as a much larger clone is one base away. The chain carries TRBV7-2 and TRBJ2-7, with TRBD1 as a possible D gene (6 bases). The CDR3 runs 15 residues. Trimming left V 5 bases short and J 2 bases short, with 16 bases between. CDR1 is SGHTA and CDR2 is FQGNSA in the germline V gene. The CDR3 loop reads CASSLVNGQTYEQYF. CDR3 bases: TGTGCCAGCAGCCTCGTTAATGGACAGACCTACGAGCAGTACTTC.

This clonotype occurred many times. Here the CDR3 reads CSASVGGANVLTF. CDR3 DNA: TGCAGTGCTAGCGTCGGGGGGGCCAACGTCCTGACTTTC. The chain couples TRBV20-1 to TRBJ2-6; no firm D call. Germline V gene lookup returns CDR1 DFQATT and CDR2 SNEGSKA (reference sequence). The CDR3 extends over 13 amino acids. Trimming left V 3 bases short and J 4 bases short, with 7 bases between.

The genes are TRBV6-5 and TRBJ1-2; D is ambiguous. The length of the CDR3 is 15 residues. Germline V gene sequence: CDR1 MNHEY, CDR2 SVGAGI. The V end lost 2 bases, the J end lost 6 bases, and 16 bases lay between the germline ends. The CDR3 DNA reads TGTGCCAGCAGTTACAAACATTTCGGTAGCCATGGCTACACCTTC. It yields the protein CASSYKHFGSHGYTF.

Many counts were recorded for this clonotype. The chain recombines TRBV29-1 with TRBJ1-4; D unclear. CDR1 and CDR2 from the germline V gene are SQVTM and ANQGSEA. This CDR3 has 13 amino acids. Trimming took off 4 bases at V and 4 bases at J, with 10 bases between the two ends. This chain's CDR3 is CSVGEDGNEKLFF. In DNA, the CDR3 is TGCAGCGTTGGCGAGGACGGTAATGAAAAACTGTTTTTT.

This clonotype was counted between two and nine times. The V call is TRBV6-1, the J call TRBJ1-2, with D possibly matching TRBD1 (5 bases). The length of the CDR3 is 13 residues. V shed 7 bases and J shed 5 bases, with 14 bases lying between them. Germline V gene lookup returns CDR1 MNHNS and CDR2 SASEGT. In DNA form, the CDR3 reads TGTGCCAGCACCGAACAGGCGCCTTATGGCTACACCTTC. Amino acid sequence: CASTEQAPYGYTF.

This clonotype was counted ten times or more. The chain joins TRBV20-1 to TRBJ1-4, with 10 nucleotides matching TRBD1. CDR1 is DFQATT, CDR2 SNEGSKA, per germline (reference sequence). The CDR3 extends over 14 amino acids. Trimming at V came to 2 bases and at J to 8 bases, leaving 5 bases not matched to a gene. DNA of the CDR3: TGCAGTGCTAGACGGGGACAGGGGTGGGAAAAACTGTTTTTT. Residues: CSARRGQGWEKLFF.

Only a few counts were recorded for this clonotype. The CDR3 is CASRSRDSPNTGELFF. DNA of the CDR3: TGTGCCAGCAGGTCCCGGGACAGCCCGAACACCGGGGAGCTGTTTTTT. V is TRBV12-3 or TRBV12-4 and J is TRBJ2-2, with 7 bases fitting TRBD1. The CDR3 is made up of 16 amino acids. The junction had 7 bases not matched to a gene; V was cut back by 6 bases and J by 0 bases.

V and J are TRBV29-1 and TRBJ2-3; 9 positions agree with TRBD2. The CDR3 loop spans 17 amino acids. The V gene end was trimmed by 4 bases and the J gene end by 1 base; junction bases not matched to a gene: 12. From germline, CDR1 is SQVTM and CDR2 ANQGSEA. Here the CDR3 reads CSVGRLAGPPGTDTQYF. CDR3 nucleotides: TGCAGCGTTGGGCGGCTAGCGGGGCCGCCTGGCACAGATACGCAGTATTTT.